These 24 T cell receptor beta chains share one sample of origin, sequenced in a study of blood T cell repertoires in COVID-19. Profiled with immunoSEQ multiplex PCR; TCRdb holds only in-frame clones, not every one. The sample contains around 400,000 clones, roughly 87% of which appear only once. Sequenced material: PBMCs or T cells enriched from blood (not recorded which). All receptors derive from a woman aged 45 to 65 who had recovered from COVID-19.

The table lists this clone with a few counts. This chain connects TRBV19 to TRBJ1-1; unclear D gene. V lost 4 bases and J lost 0, with 18 bases in between. The CDR3 runs 17 residues. CDR1 LNHDA and CDR2 SQIVND come from the germline V gene (reference sequence). In DNA form, the CDR3 reads TGTGCCAGTAGTAATCAGGACTCGGCCGTTCTGAACACTGAAGCTTTCTTT. Amino acids: CASSNQDSAVLNTEAFF. Based on the CDR3 plus reference TRBV19 and TRBJ1-1, the full variable domain is DGGITQSPKYLFRKEGQNVTLSCEQNLNHDAMYWYRQDPGQGLRLIYYSQIVNDFQKGDIAEGYSVSREKKESFPLTVTSAQKNPTAFYLCASSNQDSAVLNTEAFFGQGTRLTVV.

The chain combines TRBV5-1 with TRBJ1-1; TRBD1 aligns across 7 bases. Germline V gene lookup returns CDR1 SGHRS and CDR2 YFSETQ. V lost 1 base to trimming and J lost 4 bases; unmatched junction nucleotides: 22. The CDR3 has 20 residues. CDR3 DNA sequence: TGCGCCAGCAGCTTGAGTGTCCGAGGGGGCGCATCCCTCGGGAGCACTGAAGCTTTCTTT. Protein product: CASSLSVRGGASLGSTEAFF.

The chain is built from TRBV30 and TRBJ1-5; D is unclear. V was clipped by 0 bases and J by 7 bases, with 10 bases between them. The CDR3 loop spans 13 amino acids. Germline V CDR1 and CDR2: GTSNPN, SVGIG (reference sequence). The CDR3 reads CAWSVGPGQPQHF. CDR3 nucleotide sequence: TGTGCCTGGAGTGTCGGCCCGGGGCAGCCCCAGCATTTT. Full variable domain (rest looked up from reference TRBV30 and TRBJ1-5): SQTIHQWPATLVQPVGSPLSLECTVEGTSNPNLYWYRQAAGRGLQLLFYSVGIGQISSEVPQNLSASRPQDRQFILSSKKLLLSDSGFYLCAWSVGPGQPQHFGDGTRLSIL.

The chain employs TRBV6-5 and TRBJ2-3, with 9 bases identical to TRBD2. Germline loops: CDR1 MNHEY, CDR2 SVGAGI. The trim removed 5 bases at V and 10 bases at J, leaving 4 bases unmatched. CDR3 length: 12 amino acids. The CDR3 DNA sequence: TGTGCCAGCAGTACAGCGGGGGGTTCGCAGTATTTT. This encodes CASSTAGGSQYF.

A few counts support this clone. The chain recombines TRBV27 with TRBJ2-7; TRBD1 matches 7 bases. Germline CDR1 reads MNHEY; CDR2 reads SMNVEV (reference sequence). The junction had 9 bases not matched to a gene; V was cut back by 8 bases and J by 2 bases. The CDR3 is 14 residues long. The DNA for the CDR3 is TGTGCCAGCTGCCGATGGCAGGGGGCCTACGAGCAGTACTTC. It encodes CASCRWQGAYEQYF.

This clone was observed a single time. The chain couples TRBV7-2 to TRBJ1-4, with D maybe TRBD1 (6 bases). Germline CDR1 is SGHTA and CDR2 is FQGNSA. Trimming removed 5 bases from V and 4 bases from J, with 17 bases in between. The CDR3 loop spans 16 amino acids. CDR3 bases: TGTGCCAGCAGCCACCCGCCGCCAGGGGATAATGAAAAACTGTTTTTT. Translated: CASSHPPPGDNEKLFF.

This sequence joins TRBV27 and TRBJ1-4; the match to TRBD1 covers 7 bases. The CDR3 is made up of 16 amino acids. The V and J ends lost 3 bases and 9 bases, in that order; junction bases with no gene match: 13. Germline V CDR1 and CDR2: MNHEY, SMNVEV (reference sequence). CDR3 sequence: CASSFLRDSGYQKLFF. As DNA, the CDR3 is TGTGCCAGCAGTTTTCTCCGGGACAGCGGGTATCAAAAACTGTTTTTT. The variable domain in full, completed from reference TRBV27 and TRBJ1-4, reads EAQVTQNPRYLITVTGKKLTVTCSQNMNHEYMSWYRQDPGLGLRQIYYSMNVEVTDKGDVPEGYKVSRKEKRNFPLILESPSPNQTSLYFCASSFLRDSGYQKLFFGSGTQLSVL.

The V and J genes are TRBV28 and TRBJ1-6; D remains unclear. This CDR3 spans 15 amino acids. In germline, CDR1 is MDHEN, CDR2 SYDVKM. Trimming left V 5 bases short and J 8 bases short, with 16 bases between. The CDR3: CASSALGEGYSPLHF. The CDR3 nucleotides read TGTGCCAGCAGTGCCCTCGGAGAGGGATATTCACCCCTCCACTTT.

The V and J genes are TRBV19 and TRBJ2-7; 7 bases align to TRBD1. CDR3 length: 16 amino acids. Germline values: CDR1 LNHDA, CDR2 SQIVND (reference sequence). The junction had 17 bases not matched to a gene; V was cut back by 7 bases and J by 5 bases. CDR3 DNA sequence: TGTGCCAGTACCCCTAAGGCAGGGGGTCTTAGGAACGAGCAGTACTTC. Residues: CASTPKAGGLRNEQYF.

This clone has more than one count but fewer than ten. The V gene is TRBV5-1, the J gene TRBJ2-7; unclear D gene. The V and J ends lost 0 bases and 5 bases respectively, with 21 bases between them. CDR3 length equals 17 residues. Germline lookup yields CDR1 SGHRS and CDR2 YFSETQ. Here the CDR3 reads CASSLATVQVNLHEQYF. The CDR3 nucleotides read TGCGCCAGCAGCTTGGCCACAGTGCAGGTCAATCTCCACGAGCAGTACTTC.

This clone appeared a few times. The chain employs TRBV7-9 and TRBJ1-1, with D uncertain. Looked up from germline, CDR1 is SEHNR and CDR2 is FQNEAQ (reference sequence). Trimming pared 3 bases from V and 1 base from J, leaving 9 bases between. The CDR3 spans 14 residues. The DNA of the CDR3 is TGTGCCAGCAGCTTTGGGTCAGGGAACACTGAAGCTTTCTTT. Encoded protein: CASSFGSGNTEAFF.

This chain joins TRBV5-5 and TRBJ1-5; 7 bases line up with TRBD1. The CDR3 totals 18 residues. V was clipped by 2 bases and J by 4 bases; unmatched bases: 15. Germline lookup yields CDR1 SGHKS and CDR2 YYEKEE (reference sequence). The CDR3 sequence: CASSFLAGQALRNQPQHF. CDR3 in DNA: TGTGCCAGCAGCTTCCTGGCAGGACAGGCTTTAAGAAATCAGCCCCAGCATTTT.

The chain employs TRBV4-1 and TRBJ1-4; TRBD1 aligns across 7 bases. The J segment lost 8 bases and the V segment lost 3 bases, leaving 12 bases of the junction unmatched. This CDR3 comprises 16 residues. Germline V CDR1 and CDR2: MGHRA, YSYEKL. CDR3 protein: CASSQGGTATDEKLFF. The CDR3 coding sequence is TGCGCCAGCAGCCAGGGCGGGACAGCAACTGACGAAAAACTGTTTTTT.

The rearrangement joins TRBV27 to TRBJ2-7; TRBD1 might be the D (6 bases). The germline V and J ends were trimmed by 3 bases and 7 bases, with 13 bases remaining between them. CDR1 and CDR2 (germline): MNHEY, SMNVEV (reference sequence). This CDR3 is built from 13 residues. The CDR3 loop is CASSFPGGAEQYF. CDR3 nucleotides: TGTGCCAGCAGTTTTCCTGGGGGCGCAGAGCAGTACTTC.

Points on this clone: Other DNA sequences from this sample encode an identical CDR3 as well. This chain links TRBV18 with TRBJ1-5; D call uncertain. The CDR3 is made up of 13 amino acids. Germline loops: CDR1 KGHSH, CDR2 LQKENI. V lost 3 bases, J lost 5 bases, and 8 bases lay in between. CDR3 nucleotides: TGTGCCAGCTCACCTTTAATTGATCAGCCCCAGCATTTT. This codes for CASSPLIDQPQHF.

In nucleotides, the CDR3 is TGTGCCAGCAGCTTAGAACTAGCGGGGGGGCCGGGGGAGACCCAGTACTTC. Translated: CASSLELAGGPGETQYF. The chain carries TRBV11-2 and TRBJ2-5; 13 positions match TRBD2. Germline lookup yields CDR1 SGHAT and CDR2 FQNNGV. Unmatched junction bases numbered 6, after V lost 0 bases and J lost 5 bases. This CDR3 has 17 amino acids.

The rearrangement uses TRBV19 and TRBJ2-7, with 11 bases that match TRBD1. This CDR3 has 15 residues. Germline-derived CDR1 and CDR2 are LNHDA and SQIVND (reference sequence). The J segment lost 7 bases and the V segment lost 6 bases, leaving 11 bases of the junction unmatched. CDR3 amino acids: CASSVIGQGAGEQYF. Here the CDR3 DNA reads TGTGCCAGTAGCGTGATTGGACAGGGGGCGGGTGAGCAGTACTTC.

This clone came up a few times. The genes are TRBV19 and TRBJ1-1; D is possibly TRBD1 (5 bases). With 3 bases removed from V and 7 bases from J, the gap between germline ends came to 9 bases. The CDR3 covers 12 residues. The germline CDR1 and CDR2 sequences are LNHDA and SQIVND (reference sequence). In DNA, the CDR3 is TGTGCCAGTAGTATGGGGGGACTTGAAGCTTTCTTT. It yields the protein CASSMGGLEAFF.

This clone was counted between two and nine times. The V gene is TRBV2, the J gene TRBJ1-2; maybe TRBD1 (5 bases). The germline CDR1 and CDR2 sequences are SNHLY and FYNNEI. This CDR3 has 12 amino acids. V was shortened by 6 bases and J by 6 bases, with 11 bases between the two germline ends. CDR3 residues: CASRQGTHGYTF. The CDR3 nucleotides read TGTGCCAGCAGGCAGGGAACCCATGGCTACACCTTC.

This clone was detected only once. The gene calls are TRBV10-3 and TRBJ2-1, with 16 bases identical to TRBD2. Germline V gene data show CDR1 as ENHRY and CDR2 as SYGVKD. J was trimmed by 8 bases and V by 3 bases; bases with no gene match: 1. This CDR3 region has 15 residues. This chain's CDR3 is CAISEGTSGGDEQFF. CDR3 sequence (DNA): TGTGCCATCAGTGAAGGGACTAGCGGGGGGGATGAGCAGTTCTTC.

V and J are TRBV6-5 and TRBJ1-1, with TRBD1 matching 7 bases. There are 15 residues in the CDR3. Germline CDR1 and CDR2: MNHEY and SVGAGI. V shed 6 bases and J 0 bases; nucleotides not matched to a gene: 7. The CDR3: CASRIDRALNTEAFF. The CDR3 DNA sequence: TGTGCCAGCAGAATCGACAGGGCTCTGAACACTGAAGCTTTCTTT.

V and J are TRBV6-2 or TRBV6-3 and TRBJ1-2; 7 bases map to TRBD1. V lost 3 bases to trimming and J lost 4 bases; unmatched junction nucleotides: 5. The CDR3 contains 14 residues. Germline-derived CDR1 and CDR2 are MNHEY and SVGEGT. The CDR3 spells CASSYQGGLYGYTF. DNA for the CDR3: TGTGCCAGCAGTTATCAGGGGGGCCTCTATGGCTACACCTTC.

V and J are TRBV27 and TRBJ1-5; maybe TRBD1 (6 bases). V was cut by 2 bases and J by 0 bases, with 20 bases left in between. The CDR3 loop spans 19 amino acids. The germline V gene has CDR1 MNHEY and CDR2 SMNVEV (reference sequence). In nucleotides, the CDR3 is TGTGCCAGCAGTTTAGTTTCGGGCAGGGGCGTACTTAGCAATCAGCCCCAGCATTTT. It encodes CASSLVSGRGVLSNQPQHF.

This sequence joins TRBV27 and TRBJ1-6, with 8 bases matching TRBD1. The CDR3 is made up of 13 amino acids. Germline V gene data show CDR1 as MNHEY and CDR2 as SMNVEV (reference sequence). V gave up 6 bases and J gave up 10 bases; unmatched junction bases: 5. As DNA, the CDR3 is TGTGCCAGCAGGACAACAGGGGGATCACCCCTCCACTTT. Encoded protein: CASRTTGGSPLHF.